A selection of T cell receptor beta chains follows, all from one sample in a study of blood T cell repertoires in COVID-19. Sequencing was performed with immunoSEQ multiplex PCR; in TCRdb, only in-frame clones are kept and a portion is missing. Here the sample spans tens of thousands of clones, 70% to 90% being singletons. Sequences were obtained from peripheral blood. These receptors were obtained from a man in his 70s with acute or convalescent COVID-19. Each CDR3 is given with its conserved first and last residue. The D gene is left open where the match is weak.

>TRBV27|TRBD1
CASSLSTGIAGELFF
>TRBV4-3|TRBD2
CASSHLAGGGTGELFF
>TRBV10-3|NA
CAISEAFRETQYF
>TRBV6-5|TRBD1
CASSYSGQGADTQYF
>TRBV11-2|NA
CASSLVGQGTEPQHF
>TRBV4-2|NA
CASSQVARSSYEQYF
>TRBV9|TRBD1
CASSLGTGSTEKLFF
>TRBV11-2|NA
CASSPSGKMQNTIYF
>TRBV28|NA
CASSFWAGRQPQHF
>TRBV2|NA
CAIRRGPYGYTF
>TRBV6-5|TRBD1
CASSPGQGPYGYTF
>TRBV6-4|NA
CASAEGWGGSPLHF
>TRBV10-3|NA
CAISGGTGTDTQYF
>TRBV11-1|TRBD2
CASSPSDGLAAQFF
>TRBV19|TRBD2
CASSIREGSVQETQYF
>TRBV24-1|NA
CATRGDFSTGELFF
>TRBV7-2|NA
CASSQTSFREQYF
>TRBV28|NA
CASSLAGARSSGANVLTF
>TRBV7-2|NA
CASSLSGLPQHF
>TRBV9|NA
CASSRTQGRNTEAFF
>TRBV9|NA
CASSVGREETQYF
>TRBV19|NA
CASRIQGAGTEAFF
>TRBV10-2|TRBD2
CASTRKREDYEQYF
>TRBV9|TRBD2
CASSKTSGGANTGELFF
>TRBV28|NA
CASRQPGSQTGNYGYTF
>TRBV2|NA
CASSEGRQGNQPQHF
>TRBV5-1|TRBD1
CASSPGQPYNEQFF
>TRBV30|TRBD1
CAWSVQTGDNEKLFF
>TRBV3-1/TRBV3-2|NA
CASSQVDVQDINYGYTF
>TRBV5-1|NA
CASSSNQPQHF
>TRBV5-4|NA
CASSFNAATGGSVLTF
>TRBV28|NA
CASSLTGSPLHF
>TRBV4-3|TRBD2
CASSRTGTSGQETQYF
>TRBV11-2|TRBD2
CASSFAGATYEQYF
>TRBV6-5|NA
CASSHNAYTEAFF
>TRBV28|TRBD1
CASSSGQLTGELFF
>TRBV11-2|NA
CASDVGGSSYNEQFF
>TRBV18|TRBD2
CASSKLAGTDTGELFF
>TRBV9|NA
CASSSGSGNSGNTIYF
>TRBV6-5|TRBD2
CASRSGGAKDTQYF
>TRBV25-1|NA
CASSDWDSSPDTQYF
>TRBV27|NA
CASSLSPYLPLHF
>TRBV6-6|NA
CASSPGATNYGYTF
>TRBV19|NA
CASSIRRGEQYF
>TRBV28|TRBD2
CASSLAGLVAKNIQYF
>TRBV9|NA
CASSPGSGTWETQYF